The T cell receptor (beta chain) described here comes from a study of T cells expressing NK-cell markers. The overall study: Seven of the eight sequenced donors were HCMV-seropositive; one was seronegative. Points from the study as a whole: There were a handful of donors in whom these clonotypes also led the CD3+CD56-NKG2C+ fraction. The dominant NKG2C+ clonotypes represented roughly 1.0-7.5% of CD8+ T cells in several donors.

CDR3 length: 15 residues. Germline CDR1 and CDR2: DFQATT and SNEGSKA (reference sequence). TCR beta cDNA was made by 5'RACE template switching with UMIs. TCRdb reprocessed the 5' RACE reads; each CDR3 protein has one entry and no DNA is given. The sample table includes under 500,000 distinct CDR3 sequences. Concerning this clonotype itself: Its antigen is not identified.

J is TRBJ2-4 and V is TRBV20-1; TCRdb designates TRBD2, a call that cannot be tested without DNA. The TCR was taken from a woman between 18 and 70 years old in good health. The source material was blood T cells: a sorted CD56 or NKG2C T cell subset, CD4+ or CD8+ T cells, or bulk PBMC T cells (not recorded which). The CDR3: CSAAIAGGPGNIQYF.